The entry below gives a single T cell receptor (beta chain) sequence along with its context. The data stem from a study of blood T cell repertoires in COVID-19. Study summary: The study drew acute and convalescent COVID-19 samples from the United States, Italy and Spain.

In terms of age and location, participants ranged from roughly 18 to 90 years and lived in about two dozen US areas. Participants' reported clinical history set cohort assignment. V lost 0 bases to trimming and J lost 4 bases; unmatched junction nucleotides: 5. The germline gives CDR1 SGDLS, CDR2 YYNGEE. The CDR3 loop spans 15 amino acids. Authors' processing steps: The assay estimated nucleated cells by amplifying reference gene primers. Profiled with immunoSEQ multiplex PCR; TCRdb holds only in-frame clones, not every one. V and J calls and clone size are given by that table; D and trimming were obtained from the DNA. This sample has 140,000 or so clones, with 70% to 90% found just once.

This chain uses TRBV9 with TRBJ1-1, with 8 bases lining up with TRBD1. The receptor's source is a woman aged 40-49 years who had recovered from COVID-19. Input material: PBMCs or T cells enriched from blood (not recorded which). The CDR3 spells CASSVGTGSSTEAFF. CDR3 coding DNA: TGTGCCAGCAGCGTAGGGACAGGGAGTTCCACTGAAGCTTTCTTT.